The present TCR beta chain was sequenced within a study of T-cell reconstitution after alpha-beta-depleted transplantation in children. This clonotype was found many times. The CDR3 is 13 residues long. In germline, CDR1 is LGHNA, CDR2 YSLEER. With 5 bases clipped from V and 11 bases from J, the junction kept 8 bases outside the gene matches. Researchers prepared the TCRbeta library using unique molecular identifiers, the study reports. TCRdb re-called the PCR reads with MiXCR, one entry per CDR3 protein. The table has more than 550,000 distinct CDR3 sequences, over 9.5% seen once; the top ten hold less than 5%.

The origin of this receptor is a human donor who donated a stem cell graft to a child with acute myeloid leukemia. The J gene is TRBJ1-4, the V gene TRBV4-3, with 7 bases aligning to TRBD1. The sequences come from PBMCs from the stem cell graft donor, collected from the stem cell graft. The CDR3 spells CASSAGTGDKLFF. As DNA, the CDR3 is TGCGCCAGCAGCGCAGGCACAGGGGATAAACTGTTTTTT.